Following are 15 T cell receptor beta chains from one sample sequenced in a study of blood T cells in healthy people across ages. The authors ran a second PCR of roughly 6 to 12 cycles using a sample-barcoded 5' primer and a J-beta primer mix. TCRdb called the 5' RACE reads again in MiXCR, with one record for every CDR3 protein. The sample gives fewer than 900,000 distinct CDR3 sequences, under 40% of which show up once; 13% is in the top ten. Sequencing was carried out using blood. The receptors here all came from a man aged 18-30 years in good health.

The chain joins TRBV28 to TRBJ1-5; no firm D call. Trimming took 6 bases from V and 5 from J, leaving 8 bases between them. The germline V gene has CDR1 MDHEN and CDR2 SYDVKM. This CDR3 contains 12 residues. In DNA, the CDR3 is TGTGCCAGCAGGCTTGGGGATCAGCCCCAGCATTTT. It is translated as CASRLGDQPQHF.

Remarks on this clonotype: At one end, the junction sequence differs from germline, possibly due to a read error. V usage is TRBV28 and J usage is TRBJ1-5; 7 bases map to TRBD1. The germline V gene has CDR1 MDHEN and CDR2 SYDVKM. The CDR3 totals 15 residues. Here the CDR3 reads CASNRGGQTNHPQHF. The CDR3, as DNA: TGTGCCAGCAACAGGGGAGGACAAACCAATCATCCCCAGCATTTT.

This clonotype appeared a few times. The chain carries TRBV7-9 and TRBJ2-5; 7 positions match TRBD2. The V gene end was trimmed by 2 bases and the J gene end by 1 base; junction bases not matched to a gene: 7. This CDR3 comprises 16 residues. Germline-derived CDR1 and CDR2 are SEHNR and FQNEAQ (reference sequence). The CDR3 here is CASSLIVLASQETQYF. CDR3 DNA: TGTGCCAGCAGCTTAATAGTACTAGCGAGCCAAGAGACCCAGTACTTC. Using reference TRBV7-9 and TRBJ2-5 for the parts outside the CDR3, the full variable domain is DTGVSQNPRHKITKRGQNVTFRCDPISEHNRLYWYRQTLGQGPEFLTYFQNEAQLEKSRLLSDRFSAERPKGSFSTLEIQRTEQGDSAMYLCASSLIVLASQETQYFGPGTRLLVL.

This clonotype was counted only a few times. This chain joins TRBV6-1 and TRBJ2-7; D remains ambiguous. Deletions cut 5 bases from V and 0 bases from J, with 11 bases between. The CDR3 spans 14 residues. The germline V gene has CDR1 MNHNS and CDR2 SASEGT. The CDR3 protein is CASSPGPASYEQYF. The DNA for the CDR3 is TGTGCCAGCAGTCCCGGCCCTGCCTCCTACGAGCAGTACTTC.

The chain joins TRBV10-3 to TRBJ2-2; perhaps TRBD1 as D (6 bases). This CDR3 spans 16 amino acids. The germline gives CDR1 ENHRY, CDR2 SYGVKD. The ends were cut back, 8 bases at V and 3 bases at J, with 19 bases in the middle. The CDR3, as DNA: TGTGCCATCCTAAGGGGGAAGGGCGCGGACACCGGGGAGCTGTTTTTT. Protein: CAILRGKGADTGELFF.

Points on this clonotype: This could be a read error, since a much larger clone is one nucleotide away. The CDR3 here is CATRRVGQATDTQYF. CDR3 DNA sequence: TGTGCCACCCGCAGAGTGGGACAGGCCACAGATACGCAGTATTTT. This rearrangement joins TRBV15 to TRBJ2-3, with 8 bases fitting TRBD1. This CDR3 comprises 15 residues. Germline CDR1 is LNHNV and CDR2 is YYDKDF (reference sequence).

The table lists this clonotype with a few counts. The J gene is TRBJ1-5, the V gene TRBV28; unclear D gene. Germline assignment: CDR1 MDHEN and CDR2 SYDVKM. The CDR3 consists of 15 residues. V gave up 6 bases and J gave up 4 bases, with 16 bases separating them. In DNA, the CDR3 is TGTGCCAGCAGACCCAGACGGGGAGGTAATCAGCCCCAGCATTTT. Translated: CASRPRRGGNQPQHF.

This clonotype has only a few counts. This rearrangement joins TRBV7-2 to TRBJ2-3, with 8 bases fitting TRBD2. The V gene's germline CDR1 is SGHTA and CDR2 FQGNSA. The CDR3 runs to 16 residues. With 5 bases clipped from V and 6 bases from J, the junction kept 13 bases outside the gene matches. CDR3 DNA: TGTGCCAGCAGCCTGCTCGGCGGGGGGATGTCTGATACGCAGTATTTT. This translates into CASSLLGGGMSDTQYF.

This clonotype was seen ten or more times. The chain combines TRBV6-5 with TRBJ2-5; D gene unclear. CDR3 length equals 14 residues. Germline assignment: CDR1 MNHEY and CDR2 SVGAGI. V was trimmed by 2 bases and J by 1 base, leaving 8 bases between them. CDR3 sequence reads: CASSYTVAQETQYF. The CDR3 DNA follows: TGTGCCAGCAGTTACACCGTGGCCCAAGAGACCCAGTACTTC.

The CDR3 here is CASSLLAVTGSSDTQYF. Here the CDR3 DNA reads TGTGCCAGCAGTTTATTGGCGGTGACAGGGAGCTCGGATACGCAGTATTTT. The rearrangement uses TRBV28 and TRBJ2-3; 7 bases match TRBD1. Germline values: CDR1 MDHEN, CDR2 SYDVKM. This CDR3 is 17 amino acids long. V lost 1 base, J lost 6 bases, and 13 bases stayed unmatched.

This clonotype has a count of ten or more. The CDR3 reads CASSLSGTGSTDTQYF. The CDR3 DNA reads TGCGCCAGCAGCTTATCCGGGACTGGAAGCACAGATACGCAGTATTTT. This rearrangement joins TRBV5-1 to TRBJ2-3, with D maybe TRBD2 (6 bases). The CDR3 is 16 amino acids. CDR1 is SGHRS, CDR2 YFSETQ, per germline. Between the trimmed V and J ends, which lost 2 bases and 0 bases, there was a span of 13 bases.

Only a few counts were recorded for this clonotype. V gene TRBV27 combines with J gene TRBJ2-5; 7 nucleotides match TRBD2. Trimming took 6 bases from V and 11 from J; bases not matched to a gene: 18. Germline V gene data show CDR1 as MNHEY and CDR2 as SMNVEV (reference sequence). The CDR3 covers 15 residues. CDR3 nucleotides: TGTGCCAGCAGCCCCGAGCGGGGTTGGGCTGATGAGCAGTACTTC. Protein sequence: CASSPERGWADEQYF.

This clonotype was counted between two and nine times. An end of the junction differs from the germline gene, which may be a read error. The chain employs TRBV5-1 and TRBJ1-1, with 12 positions matching TRBD1. The CDR3 totals 17 residues. Germline assignment: CDR1 SGHRS and CDR2 YFSETQ. The CDR3 spells CVSRPGTGGSRDTEAFF. The CDR3 DNA reads as TGCGTCAGCAGACCCGGGACAGGGGGCTCTCGCGACACTGAAGCTTTCTTT.

The V and J genes are TRBV20-1 and TRBJ1-1; TRBD1 is a possible D gene (5 bases). Between the trimmed V and J ends, which lost 0 bases and 0 bases, there was a span of 14 bases. CDR1 and CDR2 from the germline V gene are DFQATT and SNEGSKA (reference sequence). The CDR3 is 16 amino acids. The CDR3 nucleotides are TGCAGTGCTAGAGAGGGCCTCTGGGGGTTGAACACTGAAGCTTTCTTT. Its protein is CSAREGLWGLNTEAFF.

The chain couples TRBV4-3 to TRBJ2-1; TRBD2 aligns across 11 bases. V dropped 0 bases and J dropped 5; count of bases not matched to a gene: 6. The germline V gene has CDR1 LGHNA and CDR2 YSLEER. The CDR3 loop spans 17 amino acids. The CDR3 region is CASSQEGGSGGDNEQFF. DNA of the CDR3: TGCGCCAGCAGCCAAGAAGGTGGTAGCGGGGGGGACAATGAGCAGTTCTTC.